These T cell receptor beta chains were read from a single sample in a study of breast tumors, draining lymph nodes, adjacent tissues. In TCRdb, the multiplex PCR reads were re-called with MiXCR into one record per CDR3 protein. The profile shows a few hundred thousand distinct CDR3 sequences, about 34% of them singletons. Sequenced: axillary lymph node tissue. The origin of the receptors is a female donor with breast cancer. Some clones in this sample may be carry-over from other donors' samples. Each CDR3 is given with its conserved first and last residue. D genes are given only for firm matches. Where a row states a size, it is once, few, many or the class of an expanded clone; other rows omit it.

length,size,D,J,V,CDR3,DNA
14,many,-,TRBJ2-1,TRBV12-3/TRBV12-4,CASSPGQTNNEQFF,TGTGCCAGCAGTCCCGGACAGACCAACAATGAGCAGTTCTTC
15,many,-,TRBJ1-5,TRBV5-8,CASSPDGGAHQPQHF,TGTGCCAGCAGCCCGGATGGGGGGGCCCATCAGCCCCAGCATTTT
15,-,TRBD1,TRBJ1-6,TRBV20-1,CSARARQGGNSPLHF,TGCAGTGCTAGAGCGAGACAGGGAGGTAATTCACCCCTCCACTTT
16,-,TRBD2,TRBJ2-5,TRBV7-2,CASSPRTRRIGETQYF,TGTGCCAGCAGCCCCCGGACTAGGCGTATTGGGGAGACCCAGTACTTC
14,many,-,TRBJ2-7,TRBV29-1,CSVGGTRDTYEQYF,TGCAGCGTTGGGGGGACCCGCGACACCTACGAGCAGTACTTC
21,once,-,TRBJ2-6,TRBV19,CASSIRLQGYGYTFGANVLTF,-
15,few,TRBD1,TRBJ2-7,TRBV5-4,CASSLGGQVPYEQYF,TGTGCCAGCAGCTTGGGGGGACAGGTCCCCTACGAGCAGTACTTC
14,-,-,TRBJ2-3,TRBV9,CASSVLVDTDTQYF,TGTGCCAGCAGCGTACTGGTGGACACAGATACGCAGTATTTT
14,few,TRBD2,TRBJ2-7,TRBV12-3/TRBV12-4,CASSFQRGGYEQYF,TGTGCCAGCAGTTTCCAGCGGGGGGGCTACGAGCAGTACTTC
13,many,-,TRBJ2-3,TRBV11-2,CASSKRSTDTQYF,TGTGCCAGCAGTAAGAGGAGCACAGATACGCAGTATTTT
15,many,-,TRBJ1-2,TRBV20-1,CSARDQAQTNYGYTF,TGCAGTGCTAGAGATCAGGCTCAGACTAACTATGGCTACACCTTC
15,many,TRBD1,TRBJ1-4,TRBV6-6,CASSLSMGTAEKLFF,TGTGCCAGCAGTTTGTCTATGGGGACAGCTGAAAAACTGTTTTTT
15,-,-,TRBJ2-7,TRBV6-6,CASSHERECSYEQYF,TGTGCCAGCAGTCACGAACGGGAGTGCTCCTACGAGCAGTACTTC
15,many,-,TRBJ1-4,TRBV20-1,CSATTGWGTNEKLFF,TGCAGTGCTACTACAGGGTGGGGAACTAATGAAAAACTGTTTTTT
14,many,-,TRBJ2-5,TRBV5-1,CASSWDGQKETQYF,TGCGCCAGCAGCTGGGACGGGCAGAAAGAGACCCAGTACTTC
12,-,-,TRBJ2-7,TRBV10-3,CAINRGGYEQYF,TGTGCCATCAACAGAGGTGGCTACGAGCAGTACTTC
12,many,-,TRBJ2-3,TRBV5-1,CASSQGLHTQYF,TGCGCCAGCAGCCAGGGCCTTCATACGCAGTATTTT
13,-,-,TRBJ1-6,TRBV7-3,CASSPGHNSPLHF,TGTGCCAGCAGCCCTGGGCATAATTCACCCCTCCACTTT
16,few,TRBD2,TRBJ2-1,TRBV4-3,CASSRDTSGGHNEQFF,TGCGCCAGCAGCCGAGATACGAGCGGGGGGCATAATGAGCAGTTCTTC
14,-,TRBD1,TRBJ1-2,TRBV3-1,CASSQKGTGGGYTF,TGTGCCAGCAGCCAAAAGGGGACAGGGGGCGGCTACACCTTC
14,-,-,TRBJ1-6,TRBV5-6,CASSLFSPGSPLHF,TGTGCCAGCAGCTTGTTCTCGCCGGGTTCACCCCTCCACTTT
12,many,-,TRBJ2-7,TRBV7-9,CASSLGSYEQYF,TGTGCCAGCAGCTTGGGCTCCTACGAGCAGTACTTC
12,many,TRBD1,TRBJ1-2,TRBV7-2,CASSPHRGGYTF,TGTGCCAGCAGCCCACACAGGGGTGGCTACACCTTC
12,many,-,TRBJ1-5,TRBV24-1,CATSEINQPQHF,TGTGCCACCAGTGAGATCAATCAGCCCCAGCATTTT
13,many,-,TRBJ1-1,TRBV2,CASRDQGYTEAFF,TGTGCCAGCAGGGATCAGGGATACACTGAAGCTTTCTTT
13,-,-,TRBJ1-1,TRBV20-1,CSARDKSGARAFF,TGCAGTGCTAGAGATAAATCAGGAGCTAGAGCTTTCTTT
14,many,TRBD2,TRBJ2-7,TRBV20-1,CSARAGEGGYEQYF,TGCAGTGCTAGGGCGGGGGAGGGCGGATACGAGCAGTACTTC